Listed below are T cell receptor beta chains from one sample, sequenced in a study of patients with pleural tuberculosis. MiXCR was run by TCRdb on the reads, yielding one entry per CDR3 protein. The sample has 25,000 to 30,000 distinct CDR3 sequences, about 18% seen once. Specimen: peripheral blood. These receptors all stem from a human donor with pleural tuberculosis. CDR3s include the opening cysteine and the closing phenylalanine or tryptophan. A D gene is named only where the DNA matches it firmly. Not every row has a clone size; where given, it reads once, few, many or a size class.

v_gene: TRBV7-9
abundance: many
d_gene: .
j_gene: TRBJ1-5
CDR3aa: CASSLYFGPDSNQPQHF
CDR3nt: TGTGCCAGCAGCTTATATTTCGGTCCAGATAGCAATCAGCCCCAGCATTTT

v_gene: TRBV11-1
abundance: .
d_gene: .
j_gene: TRBJ1-2
CDR3aa: CASSLVPGNYDYTF
CDR3nt: TGTGCCAGCAGCTTAGTTCCGGGGAACTATGACTACACCTTC

v_gene: TRBV12-3/TRBV12-4
abundance: few
d_gene: .
j_gene: TRBJ1-1
CDR3aa: CASSFGTTEAFF
CDR3nt: TGTGCCAGCAGTTTTGGGACAACTGAAGCTTTCTTT

v_gene: TRBV13
abundance: many
d_gene: .
j_gene: TRBJ2-5
CDR3aa: CASSETREETQYF
CDR3nt: TGTGCCAGCAGCGAGACTCGGGAAGAGACCCAGTACTTC

v_gene: TRBV5-4
abundance: many
d_gene: .
j_gene: TRBJ1-4
CDR3aa: CASSTGRGAYEKLFF
CDR3nt: TGTGCCAGCAGCACGGGACGGGGGGCCTACGAAAAACTGTTTTTT

v_gene: TRBV20-1
abundance: many
d_gene: TRBD1
j_gene: TRBJ2-7
CDR3aa: CSARLGTGAKGSYEQYF
CDR3nt: TGCAGTGCTAGACTGGGGACAGGGGCCAAGGGCTCCTACGAGCAGTACTTC

v_gene: TRBV27
abundance: .
d_gene: .
j_gene: TRBJ1-1
CDR3aa: CAGSLSTANTEAFF
CDR3nt: TGTGCCGGCAGTTTATCGACAGCGAACACCGAAGCTTTCTTT

v_gene: TRBV25-1
abundance: many
d_gene: .
j_gene: TRBJ2-7
CDR3aa: CASSDRELRRFEQYF
CDR3nt: TGTGCCAGCAGTGATCGTGAACTCCGTAGATTCGAGCAGTACTTC

v_gene: TRBV27
abundance: many
d_gene: .
j_gene: TRBJ1-2
CDR3aa: CASSLRLGALGYTF
CDR3nt: TGTGCCAGCAGTTTACGTTTGGGGGCGCTTGGCTACACCTTC

v_gene: TRBV20-1
abundance: many
d_gene: TRBD2
j_gene: TRBJ2-1
CDR3aa: CSADSTSGGWSYNEQFF
CDR3nt: TGCAGTGCCGATTCGACTAGCGGGGGATGGTCCTACAATGAGCAGTTCTTC

v_gene: TRBV10-3
abundance: many
d_gene: .
j_gene: TRBJ2-3
CDR3aa: CAAKAPPGRGNTDTQYF
CDR3nt: TGTGCCGCAAAAGCCCCCCCAGGCCGAGGGAACACAGATACGCAGTATTTT

v_gene: TRBV27
abundance: medium-sized
d_gene: .
j_gene: TRBJ2-7
CDR3aa: CASSLGRTYEQYF
CDR3nt: TGTGCCAGCAGTTTGGGGAGGACCTACGAGCAGTACTTC

v_gene: TRBV2
abundance: many
d_gene: TRBD1
j_gene: TRBJ2-7
CDR3aa: CASRPDRVSYEQYF
CDR3nt: TGTGCCAGCAGGCCGGACAGGGTATCCTACGAGCAGTACTTC